Following are 18 T cell receptor beta chains from one sample sequenced in a study of blood T cell repertoires in COVID-19. The protocol was immunoSEQ multiplex PCR, while the TCRdb copy is restricted to in-frame clones and leaves out a portion. The top ten hold about 1.8% of the sample, which has 90,000 to 100,000 clones, 86% seen once. Source material: peripheral blood. Source of these receptors: a man older than 75 with acute or convalescent COVID-19.

The V gene is TRBV28, the J gene TRBJ2-1; 7 bases line up with TRBD1. The V gene end was trimmed by 8 bases and the J gene end by 6 bases; junction bases not matched to a gene: 16. CDR3 length equals 16 residues. Germline CDR1 and CDR2: MDHEN and SYDVKM. CDR3 bases: TGTGCCAGCTATAACCAGGGGGTTTTTCGGAGCAATGAGCAGTTCTTC. Residues: CASYNQGVFRSNEQFF. The whole variable domain, remainder taken from reference TRBV28 and TRBJ2-1, is DVKVTQSSRYLVKRTGEKVFLECVQDMDHENMFWYRQDPGLGLRLIYFSYDVKMKEKGDIPEGYSVSREKKERFSLILESASTNQTSMYLCASYNQGVFRSNEQFFGPGTRLTVL.

A note on this clone: Other DNA sequences in the same sample also yield this CDR3. CDR3 DNA sequence: TGTGCCAGCAGTGTGTCGACAGATACGCAGTATTTT. Translation gives CASSVSTDTQYF. The chain carries TRBV2 and TRBJ2-3; no firm D call. The CDR3 runs 12 residues. Trimming stripped 4 bases from V and 3 bases from J, with 5 bases between. CDR1 is SNHLY, CDR2 FYNNEI, per germline.

A few counts support this clone. This sequence joins TRBV25-1 and TRBJ2-2; D ambiguous. This CDR3 spans 14 amino acids. V was cut by 0 bases and J by 6 bases, with 8 bases left in between. Per the germline V gene, CDR1 is MGHDK and CDR2 is SYGVNS. Here the CDR3 DNA reads TGTGCCAGCAGTGAATATGGAGTTGCCGGGGAGCTGTTTTTT. Its protein is CASSEYGVAGELFF.

The V call is TRBV19, the J call TRBJ2-7, with D hard to call. Germline CDR1 LNHDA, CDR2 SQIVND (reference sequence). CDR3 length: 11 amino acids. The V gene lost 5 bases and the J gene lost 9 bases, with 11 bases spanning the gap. In DNA, the CDR3 is TGTGCCAGTAGTCCGGGTTTGGTGCAGTACTTC. Its protein product is CASSPGLVQYF. Full variable domain (remainder filled in from reference TRBV19 and TRBJ2-7): DGGITQSPKYLFRKEGQNVTLSCEQNLNHDAMYWYRQDPGQGLRLIYYSQIVNDFQKGDIAEGYSVSREKKESFPLTVTSAQKNPTAFYLCASSPGLVQYFGPGTRLTVT.

This clone is a singleton in its sample. The V gene is TRBV10-3, the J gene TRBJ2-2, with 8 bases identical to TRBD2. CDR3 length: 14 residues. With V trimmed by 3 bases and J by 3 bases, 0 bases remained unmatched. Germline CDR1 reads ENHRY; CDR2 reads SYGVKD. The CDR3 loop reads CAISDGRDTGELFF. The CDR3 nucleotides read TGTGCCATCAGTGACGGGAGGGACACCGGGGAGCTGTTTTTT.

The chain combines TRBV28 with TRBJ2-3; D is unresolved. The germline CDR1 and CDR2 sequences are MDHEN and SYDVKM. V shed 5 bases and J shed 2 bases, with 5 bases lying between them. The CDR3 has 12 amino acids. CDR3 DNA sequence: TGTGCCAGCAGTCGTCTCACAGATACGCAGTATTTT. It specifies CASSRLTDTQYF.

The CDR3 loop is CASSSTPRQGANGYTF. CDR3 DNA: TGTGCCAGCAGTTCGACCCCTAGACAGGGGGCGAATGGCTACACCTTC. This sequence joins TRBV28 and TRBJ1-2; 10 bases agree with TRBD1. The CDR3 is made up of 16 amino acids. V gave up 4 bases and J gave up 6 bases; unmatched junction bases: 11. CDR1 is MDHEN, CDR2 SYDVKM, per germline.

This chain uses TRBV6-6 with TRBJ2-7; 8 bases fit TRBD1. The V gene end was trimmed by 7 bases and the J gene end by 0 bases; junction bases not matched to a gene: 5. This CDR3 has 14 amino acids. The germline CDR1 and CDR2 sequences are MNHNY and SVGAGI (reference sequence). CDR3 bases: TGTGCCAGCACCGTTGGACAGGGCTCCTACGAGCAGTACTTC. This encodes CASTVGQGSYEQYF.

The chain is built from TRBV6-4 and TRBJ2-5, with 10 bases aligning to TRBD2. Germline V gene sequence: CDR1 MRHNA, CDR2 SNTAGT. Trimming took 11 bases from V and 2 from J; bases not matched to a gene: 8. This CDR3 has 14 amino acids. The DNA for the CDR3 is TGTGCCCGCGGTGGGACTAGCGTACAAGAGACCCAGTACTTC. As protein: CARGGTSVQETQYF.

The chain couples TRBV7-9 to TRBJ1-5, with 7 bases fitting TRBD1. Per the germline V gene, CDR1 is SEHNR and CDR2 is FQNEAQ (reference sequence). V was clipped by 3 bases and J by 4 bases; unmatched bases: 3. The CDR3 is 14 amino acids. The DNA of the CDR3 is TGTGCCAGCAGCTTCGGGACAGCTAATCAGCCCCAGCATTTT. As protein: CASSFGTANQPQHF.

The CDR3 reads CASSLVFGEGRGQYF. For the CDR3, the DNA is TGCGCCAGCAGCTTGGTCTTCGGGGAGGGCCGGGGGCAGTACTTC. The rearrangement uses TRBV5-1 and TRBJ2-7; 7 bases line up with TRBD2. V shed 0 bases, J shed 9 bases, and the junction held 12 bases outside the gene matches. Germline loops: CDR1 SGHRS, CDR2 YFSETQ. The CDR3 sequence is 15 residues long.

At least ten counts were recorded for this clone. This chain joins TRBV6-2 or TRBV6-3 and TRBJ2-5; tentatively, D is TRBD1 (6 bases). The germline V gene encodes CDR1 MNHEY and CDR2 SVGEGT. The V end lost 2 bases, the J end lost 2 bases, and 12 bases lay between the germline ends. The CDR3 covers 15 residues. CDR3 amino acids: CASSYPRTAQETQYF. The CDR3 DNA is TGTGCCAGCAGTTACCCGCGGACAGCGCAAGAGACCCAGTACTTC.

This clone was detected many times. The chain has TRBV5-4 and TRBJ2-1; weak D call: TRBD1 (6 bases). The CDR3 is 13 residues long. V lost 2 bases and J lost 4, with 7 bases in between. CDR1 is SGHNT and CDR2 is YYREEE in the germline V gene (reference sequence). The CDR3 here is CASSLQGYNEQFF. CDR3 sequence (DNA): TGTGCCAGCAGCTTACAGGGTTACAATGAGCAGTTCTTC.

V gene TRBV11-1 combines with J gene TRBJ2-1; tentative D call: TRBD2 (5 bases). CDR3 size: 14 residues. Trimming shortened V by 3 bases and J by 5 bases, and 11 bases separated the two germline ends. Germline CDR1 and CDR2: SGHAT and FQDESV (reference sequence). The CDR3 spells CASSFNSGDNEQFF. In nucleotides, the CDR3 is TGTGCCAGCAGCTTTAACAGCGGAGACAATGAGCAGTTCTTC.

The chain carries TRBV11-2 and TRBJ2-1; D might be TRBD2 (5 bases). The CDR3 covers 17 residues. Germline V CDR1 and CDR2: SGHAT, FQNNGV. Trimming cost V 3 bases and J 0 bases, with 15 bases left between them. In DNA form, the CDR3 reads TGTGCCAGCAGCTTTCTTCCGCCGGGGAGCTCCTACAATGAGCAGTTCTTC. It translates to CASSFLPPGSSYNEQFF.

The V and J genes are TRBV5-1 and TRBJ2-3; 8 bases map to TRBD2. V was pared by 1 base and J by 2 bases, with 6 bases of the junction left unmatched. Germline CDR1 SGHRS, CDR2 YFSETQ. CDR3 length: 16 amino acids. The CDR3 DNA reads as TGCGCCAGCAGCTTGTTGGCGGGAGGAGTCACAGATACGCAGTATTTT. It translates to CASSLLAGGVTDTQYF.

The chain employs TRBV15 and TRBJ1-5; the D gene is possibly TRBD1 (5 bases). The V end lost 9 bases, the J end lost 11 bases, and 14 bases lay between the germline ends. CDR3 length equals 11 residues. Per the germline V gene, CDR1 is LNHNV and CDR2 is YYDKDF (reference sequence). The CDR3 reads CATAGGFAQHF. DNA for the CDR3: TGTGCCACAGCGGGGGGGTTTGCCCAGCATTTT.

The genes are TRBV7-3 and TRBJ2-5; 7 bases line up with TRBD2. The CDR3 loop spans 13 amino acids. Germline V CDR1 and CDR2: SGHTA, FQGTGA. V was clipped by 6 bases and J by 5 bases; unmatched bases: 6. CDR3: CASSRGGSETQYF. DNA for the CDR3: TGTGCCAGCAGTCGGGGAGGGTCGGAGACCCAGTACTTC.